This T cell receptor (beta chain) came from a study of cytomegalovirus exposure and HLA in healthy donors. Both 60 Vbeta primers and 13 Jbeta primers went into the PCR. The data were produced by immunoSEQ multiplex PCR, yet TCRdb's version contains in-frame clones alone and is incomplete. The sample shows approximately 100,000 clones, 74% of them seen only once. This clone showed up just a few times. The CDR3 totals 15 residues. Germline V gives CDR1 MNHEY, CDR2 SVGAGI. Trimming removed 0 bases from V and 4 bases from J, with 12 bases in between. The chain has TRBV6-5 and TRBJ1-1; unclear D gene. This sequence originates from a human donor in good health. The sequenced material came from PBMCs. The CDR3 loop is CASSYSSGLGTEAFF. CDR3 nucleotides: TGTGCCAGCAGTTACTCGAGCGGTTTGGGCACTGAAGCTTTCTTT.